One and the same sample provided the 13 T cell receptor beta chains below, sequenced in a study of T cell repertoires in cytomegalovirus infection. TCRdb fed the reads into MiXCR, producing one record per CDR3 protein. The table shows 200,000 to 250,000 distinct CDR3 sequences, with approximately 22% occurring only once. Sample: CD8+ T cells from PBMCs. Source of these receptors: a human donor in good health (CMV status not recorded). Some clones in this sample may be carry-over from other donors' samples.

J is TRBJ1-5 and V is TRBV19; 7 bases are shared with TRBD1. The germline CDR1 and CDR2 sequences are LNHDA and SQIVND (reference sequence). The CDR3 is 15 amino acids. The V gene end was trimmed by 9 bases and the J gene end by 1 base; junction bases not matched to a gene: 9. DNA for the CDR3: TGTGCCAGCTCGTCCGGGACAGCGAGCAATCAGCCCCAGCATTTT. Encoded protein: CASSSGTASNQPQHF. The full variable domain, completed using reference TRBV19 and TRBJ1-5, is DGGITQSPKYLFRKEGQNVTLSCEQNLNHDAMYWYRQDPGQGLRLIYYSQIVNDFQKGDIAEGYSVSREKKESFPLTVTSAQKNPTAFYLCASSSGTASNQPQHFGDGTRLSIL.

A few counts support this clonotype. V and J are TRBV7-9 and TRBJ2-7; D is ambiguous. Germline lookup yields CDR1 SEHNR and CDR2 FQNEAQ (reference sequence). CDR3 length: 13 residues. The ends were cut back, 5 bases at V and 5 bases at J, with 13 bases in the middle. The CDR3 sequence: CASSIQISHEQYF. The CDR3 DNA sequence: TGTGCCAGCAGCATCCAGATAAGCCACGAGCAGTACTTC.

This rearrangement joins TRBV29-1 to TRBJ1-2; 8 nucleotides line up with TRBD1. The trim removed 3 bases at V and 6 bases at J, leaving 6 bases unmatched. Germline CDR1 and CDR2: SQVTM and ANQGSEA. The CDR3 spans 13 residues. CDR3 in amino acids: CSVDARGPNGYTF. For the CDR3, the DNA is TGCAGCGTTGATGCCAGGGGGCCCAATGGCTACACCTTC.

The chain couples TRBV20-1 to TRBJ2-7, with 9 bases fitting TRBD2. From germline, CDR1 is DFQATT and CDR2 SNEGSKA (reference sequence). The V and J ends lost 0 bases and 4 bases, in that order; junction bases with no gene match: 7. CDR3 length: 15 amino acids. This CDR3 reads CSAREASGVVYEQYF. CDR3 DNA: TGCAGTGCTAGAGAGGCTAGCGGGGTGGTTTACGAGCAGTACTTC.

This clonotype was seen repeatedly, ten times or more. V and J are TRBV25-1 and TRBJ2-3; D may be TRBD1 or TRBD2 (5 bases each). Per the germline V gene, CDR1 is MGHDK and CDR2 is SYGVNS. The CDR3 contains 16 residues. Trimming removed 3 bases at V and 4 bases at J, with 17 bases between. The CDR3 loop reads CASSDFRDPSADTQYF. The CDR3 bases are TGTGCCAGCAGTGACTTCCGGGACCCATCCGCAGATACGCAGTATTTT.

This clonotype was counted between two and nine times. The chain has TRBV28 and TRBJ2-5; 8 bases match TRBD1. Germline values: CDR1 MDHEN, CDR2 SYDVKM. V dropped 4 bases and J dropped 5; count of bases not matched to a gene: 9. The CDR3 covers 15 residues. The CDR3 loop is CASSSDRGGRETQYF. The CDR3 DNA reads TGTGCCAGCAGTTCCGACAGGGGAGGACGGGAGACCCAGTACTTC.

As regards this clonotype: Possible read error: a much larger clone is one base away. J is TRBJ1-1 and V is TRBV7-4; no definite D call. From germline, CDR1 is SGHVT and CDR2 SQSDAQ. The CDR3 extends over 12 amino acids. In DNA, the CDR3 is TGTACCAGCAGCTCCCGACTGGGTTGGTCTTTCTTT. Protein product: CTSSSRLGWSFF. Using reference TRBV7-4 and TRBJ1-1 for the parts outside the CDR3, the full variable domain is GAGVSQSPRYKVAKRGRDVALRCDSISGHVTLYWYRQTLGQGSEVLTYSQSDAQRDKSGRPSGRFSAERPERSVSTLKIQRTEQGDSAVYLCTSSSRLGWSFFGQGTRLTVV.

This clonotype was observed a handful of times. The chain combines TRBV19 with TRBJ1-1; no clear D gene. Trimming cost V 5 bases and J 3 bases, with 13 bases left between them. The V gene's germline CDR1 is LNHDA and CDR2 SQIVND (reference sequence). This CDR3 is built from 14 residues. The CDR3 spells CASSAGTGHTEAFF. As DNA, the CDR3 is TGTGCCAGTAGTGCCGGTACCGGGCACACTGAAGCTTTCTTT.

This clonotype came up a few times. V usage is TRBV20-1 and J usage is TRBJ2-7; D is unresolved. The germline V gene encodes CDR1 DFQATT and CDR2 SNEGSKA (reference sequence). CDR3 length: 12 amino acids. V lost 0 bases, J lost 5 bases, and 8 bases lay in between. CDR3 loop: CSAREVGHEQYF. As DNA, the CDR3 is TGCAGTGCTAGAGAGGTCGGCCACGAGCAGTACTTC.

V and J are TRBV19 and TRBJ2-7; 7 bases line up with TRBD2. The length of the CDR3 is 15 residues. V lost 3 bases to trimming and J lost 4 bases; unmatched junction nucleotides: 9. CDR1 and CDR2 from the germline V gene are LNHDA and SQIVND (reference sequence). The CDR3 DNA is TGTGCCAGTAGTATTTCCATCGGCGGGGGTTACGAGCAGTACTTC. It codes for CASSISIGGGYEQYF. Based on the CDR3 plus reference TRBV19 and TRBJ2-7, the full variable domain is DGGITQSPKYLFRKEGQNVTLSCEQNLNHDAMYWYRQDPGQGLRLIYYSQIVNDFQKGDIAEGYSVSREKKESFPLTVTSAQKNPTAFYLCASSISIGGGYEQYFGPGTRLTVT.

This clonotype was observed a few times. The rearrangement links TRBV12-3 or TRBV12-4 to TRBJ2-7; 7 positions match TRBD2. V gave up 5 bases and J gave up 6 bases; unmatched junction bases: 4. CDR3 length: 12 amino acids. Written as DNA, the CDR3 is TGTGCCAGCAGTCGCGGGGGAGCCGAGCAGTACTTC. It encodes CASSRGGAEQYF.

The table lists this clonotype with many counts. The chain recombines TRBV7-2 with TRBJ1-6, with D possibly being TRBD1 (5 bases). This CDR3 comprises 14 residues. The germline V gene encodes CDR1 SGHTA and CDR2 FQGNSA. The germline V and J ends were trimmed by 4 bases and 10 bases, with 14 bases remaining between them. The CDR3 DNA reads TGTGCCAGCAGCTCCCGGGTTTGGGACTCACCCCTCCACTTT. It translates to CASSSRVWDSPLHF.

This clonotype was counted a few times. The gene calls are TRBV3-1 and TRBJ2-2, with 7 bases fitting TRBD1. Unmatched junction bases numbered 3, after V lost 1 base and J lost 7 bases. Germline values: CDR1 LGHDT, CDR2 YNNKEL (reference sequence). The CDR3 runs to 14 residues. The CDR3 region has the DNA TGTGCCAGCAGCCAAGGTCAGGGGGACGGGGAGCTGTTTTTT. Its translation is CASSQGQGDGELFF.